These 2 T cell receptor beta chains originate from one sample sequenced in a study of T cell changes during pregnancy in multiple sclerosis. Clones were read by immunoSEQ multiplex PCR, and TCRdb kept only the in-frame ones, dropping some. Altogether approximately 60,000 clones are present, 94% being singletons, with the ten largest covering 3% to 3.5%. Specimen: CD8+ T cells from peripheral blood mononuclear cells, collected in the third trimester of pregnancy. These TCRs come from a female donor with multiple sclerosis, enrolled in a pregnancy study.

The CDR3 DNA follows: TGTGCCAGCACCAGGGCCGGGGGGCTGCGGGACACTGAAGCTTTCTTT. Its translation is CASTRAGGLRDTEAFF. This chain joins TRBV28 and TRBJ1-1, with a possible D match to TRBD1 (6 bases). CDR1 MDHEN and CDR2 SYDVKM come from the germline V gene. Trimming took off 7 bases at V and 3 bases at J, with 21 bases between the two ends. This CDR3 spans 16 amino acids.

The gene calls are TRBV4-2 and TRBJ2-1, with 7 bases identical to TRBD2. Looked up from germline, CDR1 is LGHNA and CDR2 is YNFKEQ. The CDR3 loop spans 14 amino acids. The trim removed 2 bases at V and 9 bases at J, leaving 7 bases unmatched. The CDR3 reads CASSQRTGGGEQFF. The CDR3, as DNA: TGTGCCAGCAGCCAAAGAACCGGCGGGGGTGAGCAGTTCTTC.